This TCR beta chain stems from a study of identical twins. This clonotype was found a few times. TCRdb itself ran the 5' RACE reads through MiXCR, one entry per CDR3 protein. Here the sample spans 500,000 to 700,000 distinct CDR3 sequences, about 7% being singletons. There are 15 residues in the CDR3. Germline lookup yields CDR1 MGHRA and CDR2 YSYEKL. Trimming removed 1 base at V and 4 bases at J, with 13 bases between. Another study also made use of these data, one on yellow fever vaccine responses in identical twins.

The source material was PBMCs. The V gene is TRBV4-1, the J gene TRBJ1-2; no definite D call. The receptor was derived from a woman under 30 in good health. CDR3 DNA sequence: TGCGCCAGCAGCCAAGGGGAGGGTGGGATCTATGGCTACACCTTC. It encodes CASSQGEGGIYGYTF.